The clone carrying this TCR beta chain has just a few counts. This entry is derived from a study of blood T cell repertoires in COVID-19. Methods used by the authors: Amplifying reference gene primers gave estimates of nucleated cell counts. The method was immunoSEQ multiplex PCR; TCRdb's version includes in-frame clones alone and lacks a portion of them. V and J calls plus clone size are reproduced from that table; the DNA served to infer D and trimming. Of 160,000 or so clones in the sample, around 75% were seen once. The sequencing input was peripheral blood. The sequence was collected from a woman aged 80 or over with acute or convalescent COVID-19.

The CDR3, as DNA: TGTGCCAGCAGCCAAGGACAGGGTAGAACTTTCTTT. Translated, it gives CASSQGQGRTFF. The chain recombines TRBV3-1 (or the pseudogene TRBV3-2) with TRBJ1-1, with 7 bases identical to TRBD1. J gave up 12 bases and V 1 base, and 5 bases lay outside the gene matches. This CDR3 region has 12 residues. Germline values: CDR1 LGHDT, CDR2 YNNKEL (reference sequence).